This T cell receptor (beta chain) was retrieved from a study of cytomegalovirus exposure and HLA in healthy donors. This clone was seen a handful of times. Germline CDR1 MNHEY, CDR2 SVGAGI. V lost 6 bases to trimming and J lost 5 bases; unmatched junction nucleotides: 8. The CDR3 sequence is 14 residues long. The PCR employed 60 Vbeta primers together with 13 Jbeta primers. Libraries were prepared by immunoSEQ multiplex PCR; TCRdb keeps only in-frame clonotypes and omits some of them. The table includes some 110,000 clones, 9% to 10% detected once. Material for sequencing was PBMCs. The rearrangement links TRBV6-5 to TRBJ2-7; the match to TRBD1 covers 9 bases. The receptor's source is a man between 25 and 39 years old in good health and CMV-seronegative. In nucleotides, the CDR3 is TGTGCCAGCAGGACCGGGACAGGGAACCACGAGCAGTACTTC. Its protein product is CASRTGTGNHEQYF.